This TCR beta chain was obtained from a study of cytomegalovirus exposure and HLA in healthy donors. On the study more broadly: HLA-typed donors contributed 65 million to 95 million unique TCRs, which were held in an early data release.

13 Jbeta primers and 60 Vbeta primers were used for the PCR. The table came from immunoSEQ multiplex PCR; TCRdb's copy has only in-frame clones and leaves some out. Seen here are some 180,000 clones, 78% observed once, and the top ten hold approximately 2.6%. Study findings and constraints: Prediction of most subjects' HLA-A and HLA-B alleles by TCR beta sequences was reportedly accurate.

V was clipped by 7 bases and J by 1 base; unmatched bases: 12. This CDR3 has 16 amino acids. The germline CDR1 and CDR2 sequences are LNHDA and SQIVND (reference sequence). A few counts support this clone. Its antigen is as yet unknown. The sequence was collected from a female donor in good health and CMV-seronegative. The chain has TRBV19 and TRBJ2-7; 8 bases match TRBD2. Sequencing was done on a sample of PBMCs. The CDR3 DNA reads TGTGCCAGTAAAAGAGGAGCGGGAGATCGATCCTACGAGCAGTACTTC. Amino acids: CASKRGAGDRSYEQYF.